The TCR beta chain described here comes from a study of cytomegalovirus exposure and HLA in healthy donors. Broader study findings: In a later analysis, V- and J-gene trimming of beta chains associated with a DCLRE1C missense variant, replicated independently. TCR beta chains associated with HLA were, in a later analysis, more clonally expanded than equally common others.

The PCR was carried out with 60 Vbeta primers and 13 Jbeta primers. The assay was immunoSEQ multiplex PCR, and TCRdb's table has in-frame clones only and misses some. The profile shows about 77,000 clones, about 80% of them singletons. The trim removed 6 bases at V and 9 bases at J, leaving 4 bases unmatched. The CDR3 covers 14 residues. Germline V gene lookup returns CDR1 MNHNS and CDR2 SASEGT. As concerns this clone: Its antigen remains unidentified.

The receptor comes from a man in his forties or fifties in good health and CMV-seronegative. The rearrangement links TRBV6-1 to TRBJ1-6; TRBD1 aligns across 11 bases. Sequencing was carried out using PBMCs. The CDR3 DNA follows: TGTGCCAGCAGGAGGACAGGGGGCGGTTCACCCCTCCACTTT. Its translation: CASRRTGGGSPLHF.